This entry concerns a single TCR beta chain. Sequenced by immunoSEQ multiplex PCR; TCRdb stores in-frame clones only, minus some. The table lists some 37,000 clones, 82% of them singletons, with about 2% in the top ten. With V trimmed by 4 bases and J by 5 bases, 9 bases remained unmatched. There are 16 residues in the CDR3. Germline lookup yields CDR1 LNHDA and CDR2 SQIVND (reference sequence). The sample originates from a study of OX40 agonist ivuxolimab in advanced cancers. The sample consisted of CD4+ or CD8+ T cells sorted from blood, taken in a trial of the OX40 agonist ivuxolimab. This TCR derives from an adult with an advanced solid tumor such as melanoma, head and neck, liver or kidney cancer. The gene calls are TRBV19 and TRBJ1-5; 9 bases agree with TRBD1. Here the CDR3 reads CASSRTRDRDDQPQHF. The CDR3 DNA sequence: TGTGCCAGTAGTAGAACCCGGGACAGGGATGATCAGCCCCAGCATTTT.